The following is a T cell receptor beta chain sequence with its context. This clonotype has only a few counts. This receptor's antigen is unknown. This is likely a read error, given that the CDR3 carries no conserved phenylalanine or tryptophan at its end. These data are taken from a study of blood T cells in healthy people across ages (dated by TCRdb to between 2014 and 2017). General notes on the study: In model experiments, template switching captured about one uniquely barcoded TCR beta cDNA molecule for every two T cells. Age-related changes in TCR beta repertoire diversity were measured in the study by deep sequencing normalized with unique cDNA molecular identifiers. Donors were grouped into four age groups: young (average 16 years), middle-aged (over 35), aged (roughly 67) and long-lived (just over 80). The study analyzed two additional independent replicas of 1 million unique cDNA reads from the same blood draw for two donors, one aged 18 to 30 and one aged 80 or older. To avoid experimental bias, donors of different ages were distributed randomly across sequencing lanes. General study outcomes and caveats: Since profiling was done on bulk unsorted PBMCs, naive and antigen-experienced compartments could not be conclusively compared. There was a strong correlation between observed TCR beta diversity and the percentage of naive T cells measured by flow cytometry. Compared with the aged group, the long-lived group had more naive CD4+ T cells, fewer expanded clones and increased TCR diversity, a pattern suggesting age selection. Estimates of total diversity based on one million sequenced T cells were considered lower bounds and underestimates. Observed TCR beta diversity per million T cells fell roughly linearly with age, and a significant reduction was already apparent by age approximately 41. Donor CMV infection status was unknown, potentially confounding age-related changes in expanded clonotypes.

The library was built by means of 5' RACE. Reads for this sample came from an Illumina HiSeq 2500. A second PCR of roughly 7 to 11 cycles was performed with a sample-barcoded 5' primer and a J-beta primer mix. A unique molecular identifier was introduced onto each TCR beta cDNA molecule by a template-switch 5' adaptor carrying 12 random nucleotides. Each sample yielded at least 2.5 million CDR3-containing paired-end reads. The Mint cDNA synthesis kit, primed by a TRBC-specific oligonucleotide, was used to synthesize first-strand cDNA from all RNA. After uracil-DNA glycosylase treatment, a first 18-cycle PCR used universal primers M1SS and BC2_uni_R on all cDNA. Under the source paper's analysis protocol: For normalization, 1 million high-quality reads were randomly selected from each sample, with every read carrying a distinct molecular identifier. Reads sharing molecular identifiers were discarded rather than binned into consensus sequences. CDR3 identification, clonotype clustering and error correction used MiTCR with a Q25 quality threshold and the strictest error-elimination algorithm. A nonparametric unseen species model using Euler transformation provided a lower-bound estimate of total TCR beta diversity. TCRdb handled the public reads itself, with Q25 trimming in fastp and clone calling in MiXCR, and kept productive beta chains. Each record represents a unique CDR3 protein, reported with the most common genes and DNA among its rows. The V and J calls and clone size come from TCRdb's table, not from the authors' own analysis. The sample includes 550,000 to 700,000 distinct CDR3 sequences, with 25% to 30% observed a single time. Of the sample, about a fifth falls within the top ten clones.

From a lookup of the germline V gene, CDR1 and CDR2 are MNHNS and SASEGT. V is shortened by 8 bases, J by 1 base, and the region joining them spans 14 bases. From its first to its last residue, the CDR3 has 14 amino acids. The CDR3 DNA has 42 bases and is translated from base 1. The roughly 38 donors, aged about 6 to 95 years, were systemically healthy Caucasian individuals from Russia. Each donor gave about 10 milliliters of peripheral blood, drawn into EDTA-treated Vacutainer tubes. PBMCs were isolated by Ficoll-Paque density-gradient centrifugation, with at least 6 million obtained per sample. Total RNA, at least 6 micrograms per sample, was extracted from PBMCs with Trizol reagent. Naive CD45RAhigh/CD27high T cell percentages were measured by flow cytometry on a PBMC aliquot from every donor.

In this chain, TRBV6-1 is recombined with TRBJ1-1; confidence is insufficient to name the D gene. The receptor was isolated from a woman in her 70s in good health. The sample was blood. Here is the DNA: TGTGCCAGCGACGAGAATCTCGCGAACACTGAAGCTTTCCTT. Its protein reads: CASDENLANTEAFL.